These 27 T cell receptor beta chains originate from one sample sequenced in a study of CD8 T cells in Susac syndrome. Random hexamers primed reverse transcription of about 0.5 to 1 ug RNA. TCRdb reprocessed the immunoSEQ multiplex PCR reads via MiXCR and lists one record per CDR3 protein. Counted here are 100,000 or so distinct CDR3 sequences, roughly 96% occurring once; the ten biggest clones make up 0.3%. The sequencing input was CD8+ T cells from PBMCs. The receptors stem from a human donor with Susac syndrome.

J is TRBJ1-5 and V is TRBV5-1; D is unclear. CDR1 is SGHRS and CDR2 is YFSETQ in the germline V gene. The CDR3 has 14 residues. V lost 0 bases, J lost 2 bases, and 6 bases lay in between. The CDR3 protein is CASSLDSRNQPQHF. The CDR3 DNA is TGCGCCAGCAGCTTGGACAGCCGCAATCAGCCCCAGCATTTT. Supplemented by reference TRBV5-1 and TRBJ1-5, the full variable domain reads KAGVTQTPRYLIKTRGQQVTLSCSPISGHRSVSWYQQTPGQGLQFLFEYFSETQRNKGNFPGRFSGRQFSNSRSEMNVSTLELGDSALYLCASSLDSRNQPQHFGDGTRLSIL.

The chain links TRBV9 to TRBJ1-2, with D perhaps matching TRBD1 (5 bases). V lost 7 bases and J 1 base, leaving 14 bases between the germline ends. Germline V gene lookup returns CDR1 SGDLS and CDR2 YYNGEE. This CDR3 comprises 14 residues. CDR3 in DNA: TGTGCCAGCTCCCGGGACGACTTTAACTATGGCTACACCTTC. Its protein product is CASSRDDFNYGYTF.

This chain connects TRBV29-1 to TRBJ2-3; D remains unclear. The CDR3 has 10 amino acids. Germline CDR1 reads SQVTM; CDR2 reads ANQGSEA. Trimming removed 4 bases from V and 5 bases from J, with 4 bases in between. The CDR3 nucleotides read TGCAGCGTTGTAGAAGATACGCAGTATTTT. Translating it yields CSVVEDTQYF.

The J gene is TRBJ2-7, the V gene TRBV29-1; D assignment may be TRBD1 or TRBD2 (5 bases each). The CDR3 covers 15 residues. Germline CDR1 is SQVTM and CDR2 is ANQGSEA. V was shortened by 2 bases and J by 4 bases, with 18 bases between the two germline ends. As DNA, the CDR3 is TGCAGCGTTGAAAGGGCCTGGGACGGCGGGTACGAGCAGTACTTC. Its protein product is CSVERAWDGGYEQYF.

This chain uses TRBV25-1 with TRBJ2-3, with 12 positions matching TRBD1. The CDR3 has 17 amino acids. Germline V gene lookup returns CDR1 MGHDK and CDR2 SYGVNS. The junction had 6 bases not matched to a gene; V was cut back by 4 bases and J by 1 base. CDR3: CASSGTGTGGRTDTQYF. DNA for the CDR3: TGTGCCAGCAGTGGGACCGGGACAGGGGGCCGCACAGATACGCAGTATTTT.

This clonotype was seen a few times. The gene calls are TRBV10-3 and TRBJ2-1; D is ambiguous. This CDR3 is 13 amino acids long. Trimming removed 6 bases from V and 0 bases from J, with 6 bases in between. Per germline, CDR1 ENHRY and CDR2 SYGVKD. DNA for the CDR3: TGTGCCATCAGCGCGGACTCCTACAATGAGCAGTTCTTC. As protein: CAISADSYNEQFF.

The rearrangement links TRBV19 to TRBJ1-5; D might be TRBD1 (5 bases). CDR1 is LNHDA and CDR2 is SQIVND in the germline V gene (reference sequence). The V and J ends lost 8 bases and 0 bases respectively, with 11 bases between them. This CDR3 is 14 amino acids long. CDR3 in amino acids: CASGTLYSNQPQHF. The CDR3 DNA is TGTGCCAGTGGGACTTTGTATAGCAATCAGCCCCAGCATTTT. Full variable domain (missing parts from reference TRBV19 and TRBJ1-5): DGGITQSPKYLFRKEGQNVTLSCEQNLNHDAMYWYRQDPGQGLRLIYYSQIVNDFQKGDIAEGYSVSREKKESFPLTVTSAQKNPTAFYLCASGTLYSNQPQHFGDGTRLSIL.

CDR3 region: CASSFLDEQFF. The CDR3 DNA reads TGTGCCAGCAGTTTCCTTGATGAGCAGTTCTTC. The chain uses TRBV12-3 or TRBV12-4 and TRBJ2-1; D is unresolved. V was trimmed by 3 bases and J by 8 bases, leaving 5 bases between them. The CDR3 extends over 11 amino acids.

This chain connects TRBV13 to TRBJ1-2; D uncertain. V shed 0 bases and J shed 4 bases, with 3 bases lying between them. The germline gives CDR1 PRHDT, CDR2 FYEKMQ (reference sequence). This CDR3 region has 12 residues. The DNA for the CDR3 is TGTGCCAGCAGCTTAGGCACCTATGGCTACACCTTC. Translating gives CASSLGTYGYTF.

In DNA, the CDR3 is TGCGCCAGCAGCCCGGGACAGGGGGCGGCCGGGGAGCTGTTTTTT. This codes for CASSPGQGAAGELFF. The J gene is TRBJ2-2, the V gene TRBV4-1; TRBD1 matches at 12 bases. Germline CDR1 MGHRA, CDR2 YSYEKL. Unmatched junction bases numbered 3, after V lost 4 bases and J lost 6 bases. The CDR3 has 15 amino acids.

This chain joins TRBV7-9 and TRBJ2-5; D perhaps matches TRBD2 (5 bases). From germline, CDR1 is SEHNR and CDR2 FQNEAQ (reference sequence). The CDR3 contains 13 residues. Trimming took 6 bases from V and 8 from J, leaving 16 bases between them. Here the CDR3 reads CASRSSNEGTQYF. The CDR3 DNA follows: TGTGCCAGCAGGAGCTCGAACGAGGGTACCCAGTACTTC.

The chain's CDR3 is CASSPTTSGVYNEQFF. CDR3 in DNA: TGTGCCAGCAGCCCGACCACTAGCGGGGTATACAATGAGCAGTTCTTC. The chain recombines TRBV3-1 with TRBJ2-1; the match to TRBD2 covers 10 bases. Germline V CDR1 and CDR2: LGHDT, YNNKEL (reference sequence). Germline trimming cut 4 bases from V and 4 bases from J; bases unmatched to any gene: 7. The CDR3 runs to 16 residues.

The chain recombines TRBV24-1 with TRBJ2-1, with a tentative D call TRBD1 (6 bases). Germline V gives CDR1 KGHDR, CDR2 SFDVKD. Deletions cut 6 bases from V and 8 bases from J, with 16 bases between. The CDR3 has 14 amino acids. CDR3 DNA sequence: TGTGCCACCAGTAGCGTAGGGGGTGGGGATGAGCAGTTCTTC. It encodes CATSSVGGGDEQFF.

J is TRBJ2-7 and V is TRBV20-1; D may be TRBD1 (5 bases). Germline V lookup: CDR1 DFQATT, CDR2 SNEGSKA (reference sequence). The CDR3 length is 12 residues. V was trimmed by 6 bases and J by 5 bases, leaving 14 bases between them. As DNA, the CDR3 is TGCAGTGCCTCCAAGGGGAAGAACGAGCAGTACTTC. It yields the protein CSASKGKNEQYF.

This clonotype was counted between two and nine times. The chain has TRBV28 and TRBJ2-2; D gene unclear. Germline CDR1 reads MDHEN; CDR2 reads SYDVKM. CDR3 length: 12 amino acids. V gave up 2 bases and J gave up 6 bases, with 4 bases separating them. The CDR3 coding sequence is TGTGCCAGCAGTTTACCCTCCGGGGAGCTGTTTTTT. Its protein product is CASSLPSGELFF. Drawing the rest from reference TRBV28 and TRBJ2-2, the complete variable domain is DVKVTQSSRYLVKRTGEKVFLECVQDMDHENMFWYRQDPGLGLRLIYFSYDVKMKEKGDIPEGYSVSREKKERFSLILESASTNQTSMYLCASSLPSGELFFGEGSRLTVL.

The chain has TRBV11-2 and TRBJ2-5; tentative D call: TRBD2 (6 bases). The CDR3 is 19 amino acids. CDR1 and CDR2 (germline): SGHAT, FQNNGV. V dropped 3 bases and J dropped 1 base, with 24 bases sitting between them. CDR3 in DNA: TGTGCCAGCAGCTTCGGATCGGCCGGCATCGCGGGGAGCCAAGAGACCCAGTACTTC. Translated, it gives CASSFGSAGIAGSQETQYF.

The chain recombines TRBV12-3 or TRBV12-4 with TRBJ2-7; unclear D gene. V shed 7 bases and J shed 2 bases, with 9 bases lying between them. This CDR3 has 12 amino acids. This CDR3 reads CASTQSPYEQYF. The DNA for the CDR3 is TGTGCCAGCACCCAAAGCCCCTACGAGCAGTACTTC.

CDR3 nucleotides: TGTGCCAGCAGGTGGGACTACTCCAACACCGGGGAGCTGTTTTTT. It yields the protein CASRWDYSNTGELFF. V gene TRBV7-9 combines with J gene TRBJ2-2, with TRBD2 matching over 7 bases. This CDR3 has 15 residues. With V trimmed by 6 bases and J by 2 bases, 6 bases remained unmatched. Germline CDR1 and CDR2: SEHNR and FQNEAQ (reference sequence). The full variable domain, rest sourced from reference TRBV7-9 and TRBJ2-2, is DTGVSQNPRHKITKRGQNVTFRCDPISEHNRLYWYRQTLGQGPEFLTYFQNEAQLEKSRLLSDRFSAERPKGSFSTLEIQRTEQGDSAMYLCASRWDYSNTGELFFGEGSRLTVL.

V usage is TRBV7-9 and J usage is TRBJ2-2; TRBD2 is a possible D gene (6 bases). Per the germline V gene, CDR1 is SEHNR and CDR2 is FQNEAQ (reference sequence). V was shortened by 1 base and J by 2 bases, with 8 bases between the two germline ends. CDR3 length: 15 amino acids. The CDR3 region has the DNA TGTGCCAGCAGCTTAGTGCGGGAAAACACCGGGGAGCTGTTTTTT. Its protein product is CASSLVRENTGELFF. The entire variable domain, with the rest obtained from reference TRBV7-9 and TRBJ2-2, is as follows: DTGVSQNPRHKITKRGQNVTFRCDPISEHNRLYWYRQTLGQGPEFLTYFQNEAQLEKSRLLSDRFSAERPKGSFSTLEIQRTEQGDSAMYLCASSLVRENTGELFFGEGSRLTVL.

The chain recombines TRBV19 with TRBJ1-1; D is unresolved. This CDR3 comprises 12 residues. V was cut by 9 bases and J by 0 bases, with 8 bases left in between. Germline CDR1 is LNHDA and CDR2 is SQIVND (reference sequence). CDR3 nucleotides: TGTGCCAGCTCATGGGTGAACACTGAAGCTTTCTTT. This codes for CASSWVNTEAFF.

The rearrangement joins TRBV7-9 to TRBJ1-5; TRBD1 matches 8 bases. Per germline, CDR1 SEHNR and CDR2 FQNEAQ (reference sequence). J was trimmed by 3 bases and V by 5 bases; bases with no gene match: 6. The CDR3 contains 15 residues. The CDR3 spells CASSPPGQVNQPQHF. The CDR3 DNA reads TGTGCCAGCAGCCCACCGGGACAGGTCAATCAGCCCCAGCATTTT.

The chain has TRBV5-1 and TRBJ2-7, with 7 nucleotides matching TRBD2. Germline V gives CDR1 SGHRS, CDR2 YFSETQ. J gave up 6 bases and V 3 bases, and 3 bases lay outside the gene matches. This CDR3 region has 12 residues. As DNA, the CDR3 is TGCGCCAGCAGCTCCTCTAGCGGCGAGCAGTACTTC. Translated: CASSSSSGEQYF.

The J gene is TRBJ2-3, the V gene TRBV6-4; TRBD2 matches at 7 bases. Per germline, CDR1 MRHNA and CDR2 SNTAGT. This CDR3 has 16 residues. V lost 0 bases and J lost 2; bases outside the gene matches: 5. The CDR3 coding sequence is TGTGCCAGCAGTGACTCGGGCGGGAGTAACACAGATACGCAGTATTTT. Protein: CASSDSGGSNTDTQYF.

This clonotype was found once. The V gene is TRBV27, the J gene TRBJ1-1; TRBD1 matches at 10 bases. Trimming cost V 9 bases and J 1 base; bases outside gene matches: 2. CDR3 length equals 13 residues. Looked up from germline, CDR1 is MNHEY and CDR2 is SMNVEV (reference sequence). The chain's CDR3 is CASRQGANTEAFF. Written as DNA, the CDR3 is TGTGCCAGTAGACAGGGGGCGAACACTGAAGCTTTCTTT.

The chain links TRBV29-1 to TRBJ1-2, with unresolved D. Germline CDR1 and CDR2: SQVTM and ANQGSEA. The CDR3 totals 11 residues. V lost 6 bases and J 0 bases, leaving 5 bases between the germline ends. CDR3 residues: CSVQTNYGYTF. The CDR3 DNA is TGCAGCGTACAGACTAACTATGGCTACACCTTC.

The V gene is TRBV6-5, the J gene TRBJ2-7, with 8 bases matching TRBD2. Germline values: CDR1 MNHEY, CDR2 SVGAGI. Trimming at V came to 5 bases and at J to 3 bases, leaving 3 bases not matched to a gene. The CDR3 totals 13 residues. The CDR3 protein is CASSPAGVYEQYF. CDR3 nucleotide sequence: TGTGCCAGCAGTCCAGCGGGAGTCTACGAGCAGTACTTC.

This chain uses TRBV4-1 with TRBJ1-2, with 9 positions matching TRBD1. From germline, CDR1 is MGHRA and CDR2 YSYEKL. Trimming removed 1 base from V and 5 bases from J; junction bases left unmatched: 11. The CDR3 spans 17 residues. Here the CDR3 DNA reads TGCGCCAGCAGCCAAGCGATGGGTTTGGGACAGGGATATGGCTACACCTTC. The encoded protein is CASSQAMGLGQGYGYTF.